These T cell receptor beta chains were read from a single sample in a study of yellow fever vaccine responses in identical twins. TCRdb reanalysed the RT-PCR reads using MiXCR and keeps one entry per CDR3 protein. Here the sample spans a few thousand distinct CDR3 sequences, 80% being singletons. Specimen: T cells from blood (PBMCs), unsorted or a sorted subset (not recorded which), collected before or after yellow fever vaccination (not recorded which). Every receptor here comes from a female donor who received the yellow fever vaccine. Each CDR3 is given without its conserved first and last residue. A D gene is named only where the DNA matches it firmly.

v_call d_call cdr3_aa
TRBV29-1 TRBD2 SVENSGSTGELF
TRBV5-1 TRBD1 ASSTRRTGSTGELF
TRBV4-2 . ASRGSSYEQY
TRBV2 . ASRQAGANYGYT
TRBV29-1 . SVLWRDEQF
TRBV6-4 TRBD1 ATSDSVTGGARYEQY
TRBV10-1 . ASSEGGAVDIQY
TRBV7-4 TRBD2 ASSLLAGGQKETQY
TRBV11-2 TRBD2 ASSLTLADEQY
TRBV4-1 . ASSQGPGTFNTIY
TRBV5-1 TRBD1 ASSPGTGPYEQY
TRBV27 . ASSLGGPRNEQF
TRBV6-4 TRBD2 ASSDSGGAGANVLT
TRBV7-2 . ASSLADYGYT
TRBV11-3 . ASSVARGAYEQY
TRBV10-1 . ASSDRGNYGYT
TRBV7-2 TRBD1 ASSFRQGAFSPLH
TRBV4-3 TRBD1 ASSQDREETQY
TRBV15 . ATSSGNQPQH
TRBV6-2/TRBV6-3 . ASSYNAGTLTEQF
TRBV6-1 TRBD2 ASGSAGGGSYEQY
TRBV7-3 . ASSLSYTEAF